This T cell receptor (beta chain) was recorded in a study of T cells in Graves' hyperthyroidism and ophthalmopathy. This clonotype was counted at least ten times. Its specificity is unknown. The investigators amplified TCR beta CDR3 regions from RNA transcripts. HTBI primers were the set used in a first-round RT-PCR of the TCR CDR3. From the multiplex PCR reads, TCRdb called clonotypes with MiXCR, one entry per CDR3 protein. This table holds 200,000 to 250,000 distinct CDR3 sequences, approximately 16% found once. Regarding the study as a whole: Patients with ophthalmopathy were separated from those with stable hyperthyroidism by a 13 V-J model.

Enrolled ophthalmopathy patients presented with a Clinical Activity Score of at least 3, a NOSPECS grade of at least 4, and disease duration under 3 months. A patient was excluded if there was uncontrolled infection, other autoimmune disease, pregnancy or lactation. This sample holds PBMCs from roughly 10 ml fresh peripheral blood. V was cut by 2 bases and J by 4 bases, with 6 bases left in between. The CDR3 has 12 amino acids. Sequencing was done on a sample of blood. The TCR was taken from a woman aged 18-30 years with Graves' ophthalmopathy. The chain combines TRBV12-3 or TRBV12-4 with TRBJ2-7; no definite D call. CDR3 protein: CASSLPRYEQYF. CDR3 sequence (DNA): TGTGCCAGCAGTTTACCGCGTTACGAGCAGTACTTC.